The next 28 T cell receptor beta chains were all read from a single sample in a study of T cell changes during pregnancy in multiple sclerosis. Profiling relied on immunoSEQ multiplex PCR, and the TCRdb table lists in-frame clones only, not all of them. The repertoire holds around 86,000 clones, with 85% to 95% as singletons. Sample: peripheral blood, taken in the first trimester of pregnancy. All receptors come from a female donor with multiple sclerosis, enrolled in a pregnancy study.

In its sample, this clone was seen a few times. The rearrangement links TRBV30 to TRBJ1-1; D is perhaps TRBD1 (5 bases). V was clipped by 3 bases and J by 0 bases, with 11 bases between them. The CDR3 is 14 amino acids. Germline V gene data show CDR1 as GTSNPN and CDR2 as SVGIG (reference sequence). CDR3: CAWSLGTVNTEAFF. The CDR3 DNA reads as TGTGCCTGGAGCCTCGGGACTGTGAACACTGAAGCTTTCTTT.

This chain uses TRBV6-5 with TRBJ2-5; 8 bases match TRBD2. The CDR3 loop spans 13 amino acids. Germline CDR1 and CDR2: MNHEY and SVGAGI. With 8 bases clipped from V and 5 bases from J, the junction kept 7 bases outside the gene matches. Written as DNA, the CDR3 is TGTGCCAGCCGCCGGGGGGGGAGGGAGACCCAGTACTTC. As protein: CASRRGGRETQYF.

The CDR3 sequence is CASSPRWSSYEQYF. In DNA, the CDR3 is TGTGCCAGCAGTCCACGGTGGAGCTCCTACGAGCAGTACTTC. The gene calls are TRBV27 and TRBJ2-7; D not certain. Trimming took 5 bases from V and 0 from J, leaving 11 bases between them. Germline V gives CDR1 MNHEY, CDR2 SMNVEV (reference sequence). The CDR3 contains 14 residues.

This clone was seen only a few times. This sequence joins TRBV4-3 and TRBJ2-2; 8 positions match TRBD2. Germline assignment: CDR1 LGHNA and CDR2 YSLEER. V lost 0 bases and J lost 2; bases outside the gene matches: 5. This CDR3 is 17 amino acids long. Written as DNA, the CDR3 is TGCGCCAGCAGCCAAGACCGGGGGGGTAGAAACACCGGGGAGCTGTTTTTT. It translates to CASSQDRGGRNTGELFF.

The chain combines TRBV5-1 with TRBJ2-1, with TRBD2 as a possible D gene (6 bases). V was clipped by 1 base and J by 0 bases, with 11 bases between them. Germline V gene lookup returns CDR1 SGHRS and CDR2 YFSETQ. This CDR3 region has 16 residues. The CDR3 loop reads CASSLFRGSSYNEQFF. The CDR3, as DNA: TGCGCCAGCAGCTTGTTCCGGGGGAGCTCCTACAATGAGCAGTTCTTC.

This chain links TRBV6-4 with TRBJ2-1; D possibly corresponds to TRBD2 (6 bases). This CDR3 comprises 13 residues. Germline CDR1 MRHNA, CDR2 SNTAGT. Trimming shortened V by 3 bases and J by 8 bases, and 11 bases separated the two germline ends. The CDR3: CASSERDLDEQFF. The CDR3 nucleotides read TGTGCCAGCAGTGAGCGGGATCTCGATGAGCAGTTCTTC.

V gene TRBV13 combines with J gene TRBJ2-1; a weak D match, TRBD2 (7 bases). The V gene lost 1 base and the J gene lost 4 bases, with 11 bases spanning the gap. The CDR3 has 15 residues. Germline V gene lookup returns CDR1 PRHDT and CDR2 FYEKMQ (reference sequence). The CDR3 region is CASSLEGGIYNEQFF. CDR3 nucleotides: TGTGCCAGCAGCTTAGAGGGGGGGATTTACAATGAGCAGTTCTTC.

This clone has only a few counts. The genes are TRBV7-9 and TRBJ1-6; the D is unclear. This CDR3 is built from 12 residues. Trimming removed 3 bases at V and 9 bases at J, with 6 bases between. Germline values: CDR1 SEHNR, CDR2 FQNEAQ (reference sequence). The CDR3 sequence: CASSLQVSPLHF. The CDR3 DNA is TGTGCCAGCAGCTTGCAGGTTTCACCCCTCCACTTT.

The chain is built from TRBV6-1 and TRBJ2-4, with TRBD1 matching 7 bases. In germline, CDR1 is MNHNS, CDR2 SASEGT. CDR3 length: 13 residues. V gave up 0 bases and J gave up 9 bases; unmatched junction bases: 2. The CDR3 DNA is TGTGCCAGCAGTGAAGCGACAGGGTCCATTCAGTACTTC. It codes for CASSEATGSIQYF.

J is TRBJ1-1 and V is TRBV5-6; D is unresolved. Trimming left V 4 bases short and J 5 bases short, with 12 bases between. Per germline, CDR1 SGHDT and CDR2 YYEEEE. This CDR3 spans 13 amino acids. CDR3 coding DNA: TGTGCCAGCAGCCTAGTGCAGAGAACTGAAGCTTTCTTT. Translated, it gives CASSLVQRTEAFF.

V gene TRBV7-9 combines with J gene TRBJ2-5; perhaps TRBD2 as D (5 bases). Germline assignment: CDR1 SEHNR and CDR2 FQNEAQ (reference sequence). The V end was cut by 0 bases, the J end by 5 bases, with 7 bases between. The CDR3 runs to 13 residues. The CDR3 loop reads CASSLAGDETQYF. CDR3 nucleotides: TGTGCCAGCAGCTTAGCGGGAGATGAGACCCAGTACTTC.

The genes are TRBV19 and TRBJ1-2, with a tentative D call TRBD1 (6 bases). Trimming took off 3 bases at V and 7 bases at J, with 15 bases between the two ends. CDR3 length equals 14 residues. Germline V gene data show CDR1 as LNHDA and CDR2 as SQIVND (reference sequence). Written as DNA, the CDR3 is TGTGCCAGTAGTATGGCCGGGGGGCTAGGTGGCTACACCTTC. Amino acids: CASSMAGGLGGYTF.

J is TRBJ1-4 and V is TRBV27; TRBD1 is a possible D gene (6 bases). The CDR3 sequence is 14 residues long. Trimming took off 2 bases at V and 8 bases at J, with 12 bases between the two ends. In germline, CDR1 is MNHEY, CDR2 SMNVEV (reference sequence). In nucleotides, the CDR3 is TGTGCCAGCAGTTTAGACAGGTTTAGGGAAAAACTGTTTTTT. It specifies CASSLDRFREKLFF. The variable domain in full, with the rest retrieved from reference TRBV27 and TRBJ1-4, is EAQVTQNPRYLITVTGKKLTVTCSQNMNHEYMSWYRQDPGLGLRQIYYSMNVEVTDKGDVPEGYKVSRKEKRNFPLILESPSPNQTSLYFCASSLDRFREKLFFGSGTQLSVL.

The gene calls are TRBV5-5 and TRBJ2-3; D ambiguous. The V end lost 0 bases, the J end lost 6 bases, and 2 bases lay between the germline ends. Germline V gene lookup returns CDR1 SGHKS and CDR2 YYEKEE (reference sequence). The CDR3 consists of 11 residues. The CDR3 spells CASSLADTQYF. DNA for the CDR3: TGTGCCAGCAGCTTGGCGGATACGCAGTATTTT.

This chain joins TRBV28 and TRBJ2-5; D perhaps matches TRBD1 (6 bases). In germline, CDR1 is MDHEN, CDR2 SYDVKM. The CDR3 spans 16 residues. The V and J ends lost 3 bases and 2 bases respectively, with 16 bases between them. CDR3 DNA sequence: TGTGCCAGCAGTTTCCGGCCCGGGACATCTCAAGAGACCCAGTACTTC. Translating it yields CASSFRPGTSQETQYF.

This chain uses TRBV9 with TRBJ2-3, with D possibly being TRBD1 (6 bases). Per germline, CDR1 SGDLS and CDR2 YYNGEE. The CDR3 length is 12 residues. V lost 3 bases to trimming and J lost 8 bases, with 10 bases between them. The CDR3 coding sequence is TGTGCCAGCAGCGCGGGACATGTTACGCAGTATTTT. Protein product: CASSAGHVTQYF.

Here the CDR3 DNA reads TGTGCCAGCTCACCACCGGACAGGAGGAATGAGCAGTTCTTC. It translates to CASSPPDRRNEQFF. This rearrangement joins TRBV18 to TRBJ2-1; TRBD1 aligns across 7 bases. The CDR3 has 14 amino acids. Germline V gene sequence: CDR1 KGHSH, CDR2 LQKENI. V lost 0 bases, J lost 7 bases, and 3 bases stayed unmatched. The full variable domain, with the rest looked up from reference TRBV18 and TRBJ2-1, is NAGVMQNPRHLVRRRGQEARLRCSPMKGHSHVYWYRQLPEEGLKFMVYLQKENIIDESGMPKERFSAEFPKEGPSILRIQQVVRGDSAAYFCASSPPDRRNEQFFGPGTRLTVL.

The chain joins TRBV30 to TRBJ2-3; a weak D match, TRBD2 (6 bases). Trimming removed 0 bases from V and 1 base from J, with 11 bases in between. Germline values: CDR1 GTSNPN, CDR2 SVGIG (reference sequence). The CDR3 has 15 residues. In nucleotides, the CDR3 is TGTGCCTGGAGTGTGGCTAGCGTCGGCACAGATACGCAGTATTTT. It yields the protein CAWSVASVGTDTQYF.

V gene TRBV5-1 combines with J gene TRBJ2-3; 11 bases line up with TRBD2. The CDR3 sequence is 16 residues long. Germline-derived CDR1 and CDR2 are SGHRS and YFSETQ. V lost 2 bases to trimming and J lost 3 bases; unmatched junction nucleotides: 5. DNA for the CDR3: TGCGCCAGCAGCTTTGTGACTAGCGGGATAACAGATACGCAGTATTTT. Translating gives CASSFVTSGITDTQYF.

The table lists this clone with a count of one. The chain links TRBV2 to TRBJ1-5; D is undetermined. This CDR3 contains 14 residues. Germline values: CDR1 SNHLY, CDR2 FYNNEI. V lost 3 bases and J 0 bases, leaving 6 bases between the germline ends. CDR3 loop: CASSDIHSNQPQHF. The CDR3 bases are TGTGCCAGCAGTGACATCCATAGCAATCAGCCCCAGCATTTT.

CDR3 in amino acids: CASSLASEQFF. The CDR3 nucleotides read TGTGCCAGCAGCTTAGCGAGTGAGCAGTTCTTC. V and J are TRBV11-1 and TRBJ2-1; D remains ambiguous. V shed 0 bases and J shed 9 bases, with 3 bases lying between them. The CDR3 consists of 11 residues. Germline assignment: CDR1 SGHAT and CDR2 FQDESV (reference sequence).

The chain combines TRBV7-9 with TRBJ1-3; a weak D match, TRBD1 (5 bases). V gave up 6 bases and J gave up 4 bases, with 10 bases separating them. This CDR3 is built from 13 residues. Germline values: CDR1 SEHNR, CDR2 FQNEAQ (reference sequence). CDR3 protein: CASSSGSGNTIYF. Written as DNA, the CDR3 is TGTGCCAGCAGTTCAGGGTCGGGAAACACCATATATTTT.

This chain joins TRBV5-4 and TRBJ2-7; 11 positions match TRBD1. V lost 4 bases to trimming and J lost 6 bases; unmatched junction nucleotides: 6. The germline gives CDR1 SGHNT, CDR2 YYREEE (reference sequence). The CDR3 is 14 amino acids. The CDR3 DNA reads as TGTGCCAGCAGCCCCCCGGACAGGGGGCGCGAGCAGTACTTC. This codes for CASSPPDRGREQYF.

The chain has TRBV2 and TRBJ2-7; 7 bases align to TRBD1. The CDR3 extends over 16 amino acids. Germline values: CDR1 SNHLY, CDR2 FYNNEI. Trimming cost V 5 bases and J 2 bases; bases outside gene matches: 12. In DNA form, the CDR3 reads TGTGCCAGCAGTTTACGGACAGGCCTTCGCACCTACGAGCAGTACTTC. Its translation is CASSLRTGLRTYEQYF.

This rearrangement joins TRBV11-2 to TRBJ1-1; D might be TRBD1 (6 bases). The CDR3 covers 17 residues. Deletions cut 1 base from V and 1 base from J, with 16 bases between. Germline values: CDR1 SGHAT, CDR2 FQNNGV. The DNA of the CDR3 is TGTGCCAGCAGCTTAGGGGGGTACCGGACAGAGAACACTGAAGCTTTCTTT. Its protein product is CASSLGGYRTENTEAFF.

This chain joins TRBV15 and TRBJ2-3; possibly TRBD1 for D (7 bases). Germline V gene lookup returns CDR1 LNHNV and CDR2 YYDKDF (reference sequence). CDR3 length: 15 amino acids. V gave up 5 bases and J gave up 3 bases, with 15 bases separating them. The CDR3 region is CATSGRTGRTDTQYF. The CDR3 DNA reads TGTGCCACCAGCGGGAGGACAGGTAGAACAGATACGCAGTATTTT. Variable domain in full (rest from reference TRBV15 and TRBJ2-3): DAMVIQNPRYQVTQFGKPVTLSCSQTLNHNVMYWYQQKSSQAPKLLFHYYDKDFNNEADTPDNFQSRRPNTSFCFLDIRSPGLGDTAMYLCATSGRTGRTDTQYFGPGTRLTVL.

This clone was seen just once. The chain has TRBV11-1 and TRBJ2-7; 7 positions agree with TRBD2. Germline CDR1 SGHAT, CDR2 FQDESV (reference sequence). The trim removed 2 bases at V and 9 bases at J, leaving 13 bases unmatched. The CDR3 length is 15 residues. CDR3 sequence: CASSLKGLDLFGQYF. The CDR3 region has the DNA TGTGCCAGCAGCTTAAAAGGACTAGACCTGTTCGGGCAGTACTTC.

This chain uses TRBV11-1 with TRBJ2-1; TRBD1 matches 10 bases. The trim removed 1 base at V and 3 bases at J, leaving 0 bases unmatched. Looked up from germline, CDR1 is SGHAT and CDR2 is FQDESV (reference sequence). The length of the CDR3 is 15 residues. The CDR3 here is CASSLGDRGYNEQFF. The CDR3 DNA is TGTGCCAGCAGCTTAGGGGACAGGGGCTACAATGAGCAGTTCTTC.